One and the same sample provided the 18 T cell receptor beta chains below, sequenced in a study of molecular identifiers for immune sequencing clone quantification. TCRdb ran MiXCR on the PCR reads and lists one entry per CDR3 protein. The table includes 8,000 to 13,000 distinct CDR3 sequences, around 20% detected once. The sample comprised naive CD8+ T cells from blood, with Jurkat cell RNA spiked in. This sample's subset: FACS-sorted CD8+CD4-CCR7+CD45RA+ naive T cells. The receptors stem from a human donor in good health. Some libraries in this study had Jurkat cell RNA spiked in.

Concerning this clonotype itself: Given a much more abundant clone one base away, this may be a read error. V is TRBV29-1 and J is TRBJ2-7; 7 positions agree with TRBD2. Trimming removed 4 bases from V and 2 bases from J; junction bases left unmatched: 2. The CDR3 totals 12 residues. Germline CDR1 and CDR2: SQVTM and ANQGSEA. CDR3 sequence: CSVVGTTYEQYF. The CDR3 nucleotides are TGCAGCGTTGTAGGGACTACCTACGAGCAGTACTTC.

V is TRBV5-3 and J is TRBJ2-1, with no clear D. TRBV5-3 is flagged as an ORF with uncertain function. V was trimmed by 2 bases and J by 4 bases, leaving 10 bases between them. This CDR3 has 14 amino acids. CDR3 bases: TGTGCCAGAAGCTTTATTGCGGAGTACAATGAGCAGTTCTTC. It specifies CARSFIAEYNEQFF.

This clonotype was detected a few times. Possible read error: a much larger clone is one base away. The chain recombines TRBV11-2 with TRBJ2-7; D call uncertain. The CDR3 runs to 12 residues. CDR1 is SGHAT, CDR2 FQNNGV, per germline. CDR3 protein: CASGLQPDEQYF. The CDR3 nucleotides are TGTGCCAGCGGCTTACAGCCCGACGAGCAGTACTTC.

This clonotype was seen ten or more times. The chain has TRBV5-6 and TRBJ2-7, with TRBD1 as a possible D gene (6 bases). Germline loops: CDR1 SGHDT, CDR2 YYEEEE. The CDR3 runs 13 residues. V lost 6 bases, J lost 3 bases, and 13 bases lay in between. The CDR3 region is CASTATGIYEQYF. CDR3 nucleotide sequence: TGTGCCAGCACCGCTACAGGGATCTACGAGCAGTACTTC. The entire variable domain, with the rest obtained from reference TRBV5-6 and TRBJ2-7, is as follows: DAGVTQSPTHLIKTRGQQVTLRCSPKSGHDTVSWYQQALGQGPQFIFQYYEEEERQRGNFPDRFSGHQFPNYSSELNVNALLLGDSALYLCASTATGIYEQYFGPGTRLTVT.

With regard to this clonotype: A much larger clone sits a single nucleotide away, making a read error possible. This chain joins TRBV11-2 and TRBJ2-2, with D perhaps matching TRBD2 (6 bases). Germline-derived CDR1 and CDR2 are SGHAT and FQNNGV. The CDR3 loop spans 15 amino acids. The chain's CDR3 is CASRSRTSNTGGLFF. For the CDR3, the DNA is TGTGCCAGCAGAAGTAGGACATCGAACACCGGGGGGCTGTTTTTT. Supplemented by reference TRBV11-2 and TRBJ2-2, the full variable domain reads EAGVAQSPRYKIIEKRQSVAFWCNPISGHATLYWYQQILGQGPKLLIQFQNNGVVDDSQLPKDRFSAERLKGVDSTLKIQPAKLEDSAVYLCASRSRTSNTGGLFFGEGSRLTVL.

This clonotype was observed a handful of times. A much larger clonotype is one base distant, so this may be a read error. V gene TRBV9 combines with J gene TRBJ1-5; D is unclear. CDR1 is SGDLS and CDR2 is YYNGEE in the germline V gene. This CDR3 has 14 amino acids. The DNA for the CDR3 is TGTGCCAGCAGCGTAGAGGATTCAGATCAGCCCCCGCATTTT. Translation gives CASSVEDSDQPPHF.

Note on this clonotype: This may come from a read error, since a much larger clone is one base off. The rearrangement links TRBV28 to TRBJ2-7, with 9 bases that match TRBD1. In germline, CDR1 is MDHEN, CDR2 SYDVKM. The CDR3 covers 17 residues. This chain's CDR3 is CASSLDRGGPRIYGQYF. The CDR3 DNA sequence: TGTGCCAGCAGTTTGGACAGGGGAGGCCCTCGGATCTACGGGCAGTACTTC.

This clonotype rates as medium-sized. The rearrangement joins TRBV29-1 to TRBJ2-2; maybe TRBD2 (6 bases). Trimming cost V 7 bases and J 5 bases, with 11 bases left between them. The CDR3 contains 12 residues. Germline V gene lookup returns CDR1 SQVTM and CDR2 ANQGSEA. CDR3 coding DNA: TGCAGCGCCCCGGCGGGGACCGGGGAGCTGTTTTTT. Residues: CSAPAGTGELFF.

This clonotype has only a few counts. This chain links TRBV19 with TRBJ2-7; 11 bases match TRBD2. Germline V gives CDR1 LNHDA, CDR2 SQIVND (reference sequence). Trimming removed 7 bases from V and 9 bases from J; junction bases left unmatched: 11. The CDR3 contains 14 residues. CDR3 in DNA: TGTGCCAGTAACCCCGGGACTAGCGGATTCGGGCAGTACTTC. It is translated as CASNPGTSGFGQYF. The whole variable domain, filled in from reference TRBV19 and TRBJ2-7, reads DGGITQSPKYLFRKEGQNVTLSCEQNLNHDAMYWYRQDPGQGLRLIYYSQIVNDFQKGDIAEGYSVSREKKESFPLTVTSAQKNPTAFYLCASNPGTSGFGQYFGPGTRLTVT.

This clonotype was seen ten or more times. The chain links TRBV7-3 to TRBJ2-3, with TRBD2 matching 7 bases. The germline V gene has CDR1 SGHTA and CDR2 FQGTGA. The CDR3 has 15 amino acids. The V and J ends lost 4 bases and 0 bases, in that order; junction bases with no gene match: 4. In DNA, the CDR3 is TGTGCCAGCAGCTCTAGCGGAACTAGCACAGATACGCAGTATTTT. Translation gives CASSSSGTSTDTQYF.

This clonotype is medium-sized within its sample. The CDR3: CASSEALAWQETQYF. For the CDR3, the DNA is TGTGCCAGCAGTGAAGCCCTCGCCTGGCAAGAGACCCAGTACTTC. The chain joins TRBV2 to TRBJ2-5; D not resolved. The CDR3 is 15 amino acids. V was shortened by 0 bases and J by 2 bases, with 10 bases between the two germline ends. Germline V CDR1 and CDR2: SNHLY, FYNNEI. Variable domain in full (rest from reference TRBV2 and TRBJ2-5): EPEVTQTPSHQVTQMGQEVILRCVPISNHLYFYWYRQILGQKVEFLVSFYNNEISEKSEIFDDQFSVERPDGSNFTLKIRSTKLEDSAMYFCASSEALAWQETQYFGPGTRLLVL.

This clonotype occurred many times. This rearrangement joins TRBV27 to TRBJ1-5, with D possibly being TRBD1 (5 bases). CDR1 and CDR2 from the germline V gene are MNHEY and SMNVEV (reference sequence). The CDR3 consists of 15 residues. Trimming cost V 0 bases and J 3 bases, with 9 bases left between them. CDR3 sequence reads: CASSLSGLPNQPQHF. The CDR3 region has the DNA TGTGCCAGCAGTTTATCGGGACTTCCCAATCAGCCCCAGCATTTT.

The chain links TRBV30 to TRBJ1-1, with D maybe TRBD1 (6 bases). Germline V lookup: CDR1 GTSNPN, CDR2 SVGIG (reference sequence). Trimming removed 3 bases from V and 2 bases from J, with 16 bases in between. The CDR3 is made up of 15 amino acids. The DNA for the CDR3 is TGTGCCTGGAGATCCGTAGGGGGAGGAAACACTGAAGCTTTCTTT. This encodes CAWRSVGGGNTEAFF.

This clonotype was seen repeatedly, ten times or more. V and J are TRBV20-1 and TRBJ2-1; the D gene is possibly TRBD1 (5 bases). Germline V CDR1 and CDR2: DFQATT, SNEGSKA (reference sequence). V shed 0 bases and J shed 5 bases, with 8 bases lying between them. There are 13 residues in the CDR3. In DNA form, the CDR3 reads TGCAGTGCTAGAGAGGGGCCTCACAATGAGCAGTTCTTC. It yields the protein CSAREGPHNEQFF.

V and J are TRBV4-1 and TRBJ1-2, with D perhaps matching TRBD1 (6 bases). This CDR3 has 14 residues. V lost 5 bases to trimming and J lost 4 bases, with 14 bases between them. Looked up from germline, CDR1 is MGHRA and CDR2 is YSYEKL. CDR3 DNA: TGCGCCAGCAGCTATCTGGACAGTTTCTATGGCTACACCTTC. Translation gives CASSYLDSFYGYTF.

Details on this clonotype: This may arise from a read error, as a much more abundant clone is one base away. V usage is TRBV9 and J usage is TRBJ2-2; D call uncertain. Germline V gene data show CDR1 as SGDLS and CDR2 as YYNGEE. The CDR3 covers 13 residues. CDR3 coding DNA: TGTGCCAGCAGCGTTGGGAACGCCGGGGAGCTGTTTTTT. This translates into CASSVGNAGELFF.

By proportion, this clonotype is medium-sized. This rearrangement joins TRBV3-1 to TRBJ2-1; a possible D gene is TRBD2 (5 bases). The V end lost 4 bases, the J end lost 13 bases, and 14 bases lay between the germline ends. CDR1 LGHDT and CDR2 YNNKEL come from the germline V gene (reference sequence). The CDR3 is 12 amino acids. CDR3 coding DNA: TGTGCCAGCAGCCTCCCGGACTGGCCTCAGTTCTTC. Amino acids: CASSLPDWPQFF.

Concerning this clonotype itself: Given a much more abundant clone one base away, this may be a read error. The V and J genes are TRBV6-5 and TRBJ2-3; 10 nucleotides align to TRBD2. The V segment lost 4 bases and the J segment 1 base; nucleotides outside the gene matches: 14. This CDR3 has 19 amino acids. Germline loops: CDR1 MNHEY, CDR2 SVGAGI. The CDR3 region has the DNA TGTGCCAGCAGTTGCTCGCTAGCGGGAGTAAAGTGGGGCACAGATACGCAGTATTTT. Translation: CASSCSLAGVKWGTDTQYF.